A selection of T cell receptor beta chains follows, all from one sample in a study of shared clonotypes between healthy human individuals. Here immunoSEQ multiplex PCR was the method, and the copy in TCRdb shows in-frame clones only, minus some. The top ten clones hold about 0.39% of a sample with 2 million to 2.5 million clones, over 85% of them seen once. Sequencing input: naive CD4+ T cells from PBMCs. The source of these receptors is a man aged 18 to 29 in good health. Some clones in this sample may be carry-over from other donors' samples. Both conserved end residues are part of each CDR3. D genes are given only for firm matches. The size entry is marked missing in some rows and otherwise reads once, few, many or a size class.

d_call: .
clone_size: .
j_call: TRBJ1-2
v_call: TRBV19
cdr3_nt: TGTGCCAGCGAGACCGGGACGGACTATGGCTACACCTTC
cdr3_aa: CASETGTDYGYTF

d_call: TRBD2
clone_size: .
j_call: TRBJ2-1
v_call: TRBV30
cdr3_nt: TGTGCCTGGACTCCTTCCCCTAGCGGGAGCTACAATGAGCAGTTCTTC
cdr3_aa: CAWTPSPSGSYNEQFF

d_call: .
clone_size: .
j_call: TRBJ2-5
v_call: TRBV7-8
cdr3_nt: TGTGCCAGCAGCTTCAACCAACGGGGGTTCCAAGAGACCCAGTACTTC
cdr3_aa: CASSFNQRGFQETQYF

d_call: .
clone_size: .
j_call: TRBJ2-3
v_call: TRBV5-4
cdr3_nt: TGTGCCAGCAGCTTGGATGTCTCCTCGGGATTTACGCAGTATTTT
cdr3_aa: CASSLDVSSGFTQYF

d_call: .
clone_size: .
j_call: TRBJ2-2
v_call: TRBV25-1
cdr3_nt: TGTGCCAGCAGTGACTGGGGGGGCGCCGGGGAGCTGTTTTTT
cdr3_aa: CASSDWGGAGELFF

d_call: TRBD1
clone_size: .
j_call: TRBJ2-1
v_call: TRBV7-3
cdr3_nt: TGTGCCAGCAGCCTGACCGGGACAGCCTACAATGAGCAGTTCTTC
cdr3_aa: CASSLTGTAYNEQFF

d_call: TRBD1
clone_size: few
j_call: TRBJ1-5
v_call: TRBV9
cdr3_nt: TGTGCCAGCAGCCCGACAGGGAATCAGCCCCAGCATTTT
cdr3_aa: CASSPTGNQPQHF

d_call: .
clone_size: .
j_call: TRBJ2-6
v_call: TRBV7-2
cdr3_nt: TGTGCCAGCAGCGCGGTGGTTGGGGCCAACGTCCTGACTTTC
cdr3_aa: CASSAVVGANVLTF

d_call: TRBD2
clone_size: .
j_call: TRBJ2-3
v_call: TRBV18
cdr3_nt: TGTGCCAGCTCACTCCTAGCGGGAGTACTGGATACGCAGTATTTT
cdr3_aa: CASSLLAGVLDTQYF

d_call: .
clone_size: .
j_call: TRBJ2-5
v_call: TRBV5-5
cdr3_nt: TGTGCCAGCAGCTGGAACGACGACCAGTACTTC
cdr3_aa: CASSWNDDQYF

d_call: .
clone_size: .
j_call: TRBJ2-7
v_call: TRBV6-1
cdr3_nt: TGTGCCAGCAGTGTGGAGCGGACCTACGAGCAGTACTTC
cdr3_aa: CASSVERTYEQYF

d_call: .
clone_size: once
j_call: TRBJ1-5
v_call: TRBV7-9
cdr3_nt: TGTGCCAGCAGCTTAGTAGGTGATCAGCCCCAGCATTTT
cdr3_aa: CASSLVGDQPQHF

d_call: .
clone_size: .
j_call: TRBJ1-1
v_call: TRBV10-3
cdr3_nt: TGTGCCGTCAGGGTGGCAGGGAACACTGAAGCTTTCTTT
cdr3_aa: CAVRVAGNTEAFF

d_call: TRBD2
clone_size: .
j_call: TRBJ2-1
v_call: TRBV7-3
cdr3_nt: TGTGCCAGCAGCTTGAGGATAGCGGGAGTCAATGAGCAGTTCTTC
cdr3_aa: CASSLRIAGVNEQFF

d_call: TRBD2
clone_size: once
j_call: TRBJ2-7
v_call: TRBV5-1
cdr3_nt: TGCGCCAGCAGCTCCAGCGGGAGATACGAGCAGTACTTC
cdr3_aa: CASSSSGRYEQYF

d_call: .
clone_size: once
j_call: TRBJ2-7
v_call: TRBV7-7
cdr3_nt: TGTGCCAGCAGCTTAGGGGCGGGATCCTACGAGCAGTACTTC
cdr3_aa: CASSLGAGSYEQYF

d_call: .
clone_size: .
j_call: TRBJ1-1
v_call: TRBV9
cdr3_nt: TGTGCCAGCAGCCTACGGCCCGCCACTGAAGCTTTCTTT
cdr3_aa: CASSLRPATEAFF

d_call: TRBD1
clone_size: .
j_call: TRBJ2-7
v_call: TRBV7-2
cdr3_nt: TGTGCCAGCAGCTTAGGCCCACTACAGGGGGCGGGTTACGAGCAGTACTTC
cdr3_aa: CASSLGPLQGAGYEQYF

d_call: .
clone_size: .
j_call: TRBJ2-3
v_call: TRBV29-1
cdr3_nt: TGCAGCGTGGCCGGAAGGGGTACAGATACGCAGTATTTT
cdr3_aa: CSVAGRGTDTQYF

d_call: .
clone_size: once
j_call: TRBJ2-5
v_call: TRBV5-6
cdr3_nt: TGTGCCAGCAGCTGGTCCCAAGAGACCCAGTACTTC
cdr3_aa: CASSWSQETQYF

d_call: TRBD1
clone_size: .
j_call: TRBJ1-3
v_call: TRBV4-3
cdr3_nt: TGCGCCAGCAGCCTCCAGGACAGGGGAGACACCATATATTTT
cdr3_aa: CASSLQDRGDTIYF

d_call: TRBD1
clone_size: .
j_call: TRBJ2-2
v_call: TRBV9
cdr3_nt: TGTGCCAGCAACCGAGGACAGGGGTACACCGGGGAGCTGTTTTTT
cdr3_aa: CASNRGQGYTGELFF

d_call: .
clone_size: .
j_call: TRBJ2-1
v_call: TRBV9
cdr3_nt: TGTGCCAGCAGCGTAGCAGAATGGATCTACAATGAGCAGTTCTTC
cdr3_aa: CASSVAEWIYNEQFF

d_call: .
clone_size: .
j_call: TRBJ2-5
v_call: TRBV7-3
cdr3_nt: TGTGCCAGCAGCTTATTAGCGGAAGAGACCCAGTACTTC
cdr3_aa: CASSLLAEETQYF

d_call: .
clone_size: .
j_call: TRBJ2-2
v_call: TRBV6-6
cdr3_nt: TGTGCCAGCAGTTACTCTATGTGGAGCACGGAGCTGTTTTTT
cdr3_aa: CASSYSMWSTELFF

d_call: .
clone_size: once
j_call: TRBJ2-7
v_call: TRBV19
cdr3_nt: TGTGCCAGTAGTACGGGGCCGTGGGGGTACGAGCAGTACTTC
cdr3_aa: CASSTGPWGYEQYF

d_call: TRBD2
clone_size: .
j_call: TRBJ2-3
v_call: TRBV18
cdr3_nt: TGTGCCAGCTCACCAGTGACTAGCGCAACAGATACGCAGTATTTT
cdr3_aa: CASSPVTSATDTQYF

d_call: .
clone_size: .
j_call: TRBJ2-5
v_call: TRBV7-6
cdr3_nt: TGTGCCAGCAGTGGGAGTACTATAGAGACCCAGTACTTC
cdr3_aa: CASSGSTIETQYF

d_call: .
clone_size: .
j_call: TRBJ1-2
v_call: TRBV5-8
cdr3_nt: TGTGCCAGCAGCTCAGGGACCTATTCTAACTATGGCTACACCTTC
cdr3_aa: CASSSGTYSNYGYTF

d_call: .
clone_size: .
j_call: TRBJ2-5
v_call: TRBV28
cdr3_nt: TGTGCCAGCAGTTTAGGGGGTAGCCAATGGACCCAGTACTTC
cdr3_aa: CASSLGGSQWTQYF

d_call: TRBD2
clone_size: .
j_call: TRBJ2-7
v_call: TRBV27
cdr3_nt: TGTGCCAGCAGTCATGGGACTAGCGGGGATTACGAGCAGTACTTC
cdr3_aa: CASSHGTSGDYEQYF

d_call: TRBD1
clone_size: .
j_call: TRBJ2-7
v_call: TRBV27
cdr3_nt: TGTGCCAGCAGTCCCGGGACAGGGATTCTCTACGAGCAGTACTTC
cdr3_aa: CASSPGTGILYEQYF

d_call: TRBD1
clone_size: .
j_call: TRBJ1-5
v_call: TRBV5-6
cdr3_nt: TGTGCCAGCAGCTATACGGGACAGGGGGGCAATCAGCCCCAGCATTTT
cdr3_aa: CASSYTGQGGNQPQHF

d_call: .
clone_size: .
j_call: TRBJ2-3
v_call: TRBV4-1
cdr3_nt: TGCGCCAGCAGCTTAATCGGGCGGGATCGGGGGAATACGCAGTATTTT
cdr3_aa: CASSLIGRDRGNTQYF

d_call: .
clone_size: .
j_call: TRBJ2-7
v_call: TRBV7-8
cdr3_nt: TGTGCCAGCAGCCCCCGGGTTTCCTACGAGCAGTACTTC
cdr3_aa: CASSPRVSYEQYF

d_call: .
clone_size: .
j_call: TRBJ2-5
v_call: TRBV5-1
cdr3_nt: TGCGCCAGCAGCCTACGTTCCCCGGCGCCGGAGACCCAGTACTTC
cdr3_aa: CASSLRSPAPETQYF

d_call: .
clone_size: .
j_call: TRBJ1-1
v_call: TRBV9
cdr3_nt: TGTGCCAGCAGCCCCAGGGTGGGGTACACTGAAGCTTTCTTT
cdr3_aa: CASSPRVGYTEAFF

d_call: .
clone_size: .
j_call: TRBJ1-1
v_call: TRBV28
cdr3_nt: TGTGCCAGCAGCCGGGGACGGTTGTATGGCACTGAAGCTTTCTTT
cdr3_aa: CASSRGRLYGTEAFF

d_call: .
clone_size: .
j_call: TRBJ1-3
v_call: TRBV7-2
cdr3_nt: TGTGCCAGCAGCTTTAGAAACACCATATATTTT
cdr3_aa: CASSFRNTIYF

d_call: TRBD2
clone_size: .
j_call: TRBJ2-7
v_call: TRBV5-1
cdr3_nt: TGCGCCAGCAGCTTGGTGGTAGCGGGCACCTACGAGCAGTACTTC
cdr3_aa: CASSLVVAGTYEQYF

d_call: .
clone_size: once
j_call: TRBJ2-5
v_call: TRBV4-2
cdr3_nt: TGTGCCAGCAGCCAAGGCCGGGGTAAAGAGACCCAGTACTTC
cdr3_aa: CASSQGRGKETQYF

d_call: TRBD1
clone_size: .
j_call: TRBJ2-1
v_call: TRBV18
cdr3_nt: TGTGCCAGCTCCCCGTCCGGGACAGGGGCCTACAATGAGCAGTTCTTC
cdr3_aa: CASSPSGTGAYNEQFF

d_call: TRBD1
clone_size: .
j_call: TRBJ1-1
v_call: TRBV5-8
cdr3_nt: TGTGCCAGCAGCCAAACCGGGACAGGGGTACGAGCTTTCTTT
cdr3_aa: CASSQTGTGVRAFF

d_call: TRBD2
clone_size: .
j_call: TRBJ2-1
v_call: TRBV4-3
cdr3_nt: TGCGCCAGCAGCCAAGAATTCACTAGCGGGAGGAATGAGCAGTTCTTC
cdr3_aa: CASSQEFTSGRNEQFF

d_call: .
clone_size: .
j_call: TRBJ1-1
v_call: TRBV5-1
cdr3_nt: TGCGCCAGCAGCTTGGTCTCAGGGATTCAGTTCACTGAAGCTTTCTTT
cdr3_aa: CASSLVSGIQFTEAFF

d_call: TRBD1
clone_size: .
j_call: TRBJ1-1
v_call: TRBV6-5
cdr3_nt: TGTGCCAGCAGTTACCAAATGACAGGGGGCTGGACTGAAGCTTTCTTT
cdr3_aa: CASSYQMTGGWTEAFF

d_call: .
clone_size: once
j_call: TRBJ1-1
v_call: TRBV5-1
cdr3_nt: TGCGCCAGCGGAGCCCGAACAGGGAACACTGAAGCTTTCTTT
cdr3_aa: CASGARTGNTEAFF

d_call: TRBD1
clone_size: .
j_call: TRBJ2-5
v_call: TRBV5-1
cdr3_nt: TGCGCCAGCAGCTTCATCCGGGACAGCCAAGAGACCCAGTACTTC
cdr3_aa: CASSFIRDSQETQYF

d_call: .
clone_size: .
j_call: TRBJ2-5
v_call: TRBV6-6
cdr3_nt: TGTGCCAGCAGTTCGACTGGACAAGAGACCCAGTACTTC
cdr3_aa: CASSSTGQETQYF

d_call: .
clone_size: .
j_call: TRBJ1-1
v_call: TRBV11-2
cdr3_nt: TGTGCCAGCAGCTTAAAACGCGAAGCTTTCTTT
cdr3_aa: CASSLKREAFF

d_call: .
clone_size: .
j_call: TRBJ2-1
v_call: TRBV27
cdr3_nt: TGTGCCAGCGCCTGGGGTAACGGTTACAATGAGCAGTTCTTC
cdr3_aa: CASAWGNGYNEQFF

d_call: TRBD1
clone_size: .
j_call: TRBJ2-7
v_call: TRBV6-1
cdr3_nt: TGTGCCAGCGGGTCCCTTTACCAAGGGACAGGGTACTTC
cdr3_aa: CASGSLYQGTGYF

d_call: TRBD2
clone_size: .
j_call: TRBJ2-7
v_call: TRBV6-1
cdr3_nt: TGTGCCAGCAGTGAAGCGGGTGGGGGGGCCTACGAGCAGTACTTC
cdr3_aa: CASSEAGGGAYEQYF

d_call: .
clone_size: .
j_call: TRBJ1-2
v_call: TRBV7-9
cdr3_nt: TGTGCCAGCAGCTTAGGGGCCTACTATGGCTACACCTTC
cdr3_aa: CASSLGAYYGYTF

d_call: .
clone_size: .
j_call: TRBJ2-7
v_call: TRBV12-2
cdr3_nt: TGTGCAAGTCGCTTAGAGACAGGGAGCTCCTACGAGCAGTACTTC
cdr3_aa: CASRLETGSSYEQYF

d_call: .
clone_size: .
j_call: TRBJ2-7
v_call: TRBV27
cdr3_nt: TGTGCCAGCAGTTCGGGCCTCTCCTACGAGCAGTACTTC
cdr3_aa: CASSSGLSYEQYF